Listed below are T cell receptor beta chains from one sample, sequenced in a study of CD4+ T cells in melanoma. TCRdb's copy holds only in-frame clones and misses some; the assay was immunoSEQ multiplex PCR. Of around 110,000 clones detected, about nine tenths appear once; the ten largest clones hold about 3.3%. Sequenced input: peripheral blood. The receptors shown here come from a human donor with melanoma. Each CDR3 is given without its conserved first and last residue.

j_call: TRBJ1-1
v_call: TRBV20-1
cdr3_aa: SAWGSEAF

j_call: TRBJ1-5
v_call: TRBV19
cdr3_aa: ASSSGGRQPQH

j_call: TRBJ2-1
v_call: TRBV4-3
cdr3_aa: ASSHLRGGRGFDEQF

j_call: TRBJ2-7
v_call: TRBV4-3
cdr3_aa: ASSRVGQGYEQY

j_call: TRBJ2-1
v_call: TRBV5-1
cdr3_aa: ASSSGQSYNEQF

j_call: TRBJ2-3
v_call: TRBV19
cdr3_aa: ASSILLAGSTDTQY

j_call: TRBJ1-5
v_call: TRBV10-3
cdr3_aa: AISEEGWPQH

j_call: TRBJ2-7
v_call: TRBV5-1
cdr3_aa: ASSLEGGTGINEQY

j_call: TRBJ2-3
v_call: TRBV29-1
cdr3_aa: SVPQGTDTQY

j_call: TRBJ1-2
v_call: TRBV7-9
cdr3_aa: ASTGQGYGYT

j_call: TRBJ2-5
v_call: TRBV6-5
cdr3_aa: ASSYSRGVRQETQY

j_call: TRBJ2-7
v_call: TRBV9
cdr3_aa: ASTRTGSSYEQY

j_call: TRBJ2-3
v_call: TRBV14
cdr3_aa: ASSQELSAATQY

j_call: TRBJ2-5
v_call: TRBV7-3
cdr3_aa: ASSLNGWGETQY

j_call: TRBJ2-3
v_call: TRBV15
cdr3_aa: ATSRKSGVTDTQY

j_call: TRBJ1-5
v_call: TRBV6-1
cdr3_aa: ASSEDFRDTGGNQPQH

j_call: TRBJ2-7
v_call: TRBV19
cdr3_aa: ASSIGPSPSYEQY

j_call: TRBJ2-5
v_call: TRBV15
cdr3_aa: ATSSDRGQETQY

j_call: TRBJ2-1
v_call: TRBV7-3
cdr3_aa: ASSTGLANNEQF

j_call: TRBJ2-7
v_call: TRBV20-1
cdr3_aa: SARGQLEQY

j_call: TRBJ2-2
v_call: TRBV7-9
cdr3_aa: ASSLAGTYTGELF

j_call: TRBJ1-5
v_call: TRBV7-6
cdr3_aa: ASSLQYSNQPQH

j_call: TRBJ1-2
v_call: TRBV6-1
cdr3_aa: ASSERIQGDYGYT

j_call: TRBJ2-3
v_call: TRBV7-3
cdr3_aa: ASSSSTDTQY

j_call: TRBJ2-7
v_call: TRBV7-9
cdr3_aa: ASSLGLNYEQY

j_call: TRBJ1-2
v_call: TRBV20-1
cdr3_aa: SARDNSGYT

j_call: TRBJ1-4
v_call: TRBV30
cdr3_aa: AWSRGRGTNEKLF

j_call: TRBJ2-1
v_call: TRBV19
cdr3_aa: ASSIMTGFNEQF

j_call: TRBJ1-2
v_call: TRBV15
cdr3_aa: ATSRDKLVYGYT

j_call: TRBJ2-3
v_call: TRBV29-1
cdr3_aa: SGQDTDTQY

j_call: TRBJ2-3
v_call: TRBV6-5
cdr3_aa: ASNPPLGTDTQY

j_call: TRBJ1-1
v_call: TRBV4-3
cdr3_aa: ASSQARGSAF

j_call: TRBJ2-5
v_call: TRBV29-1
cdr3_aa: SVTLGLAGGSETQY

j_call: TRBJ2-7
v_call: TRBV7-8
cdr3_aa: ASSFQIGDEQY

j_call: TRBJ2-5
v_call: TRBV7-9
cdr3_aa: ASSLGASQETQY

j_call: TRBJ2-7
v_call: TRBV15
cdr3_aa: ATSRDRVGEQY

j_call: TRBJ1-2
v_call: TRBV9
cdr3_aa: ASSARSYNGYT

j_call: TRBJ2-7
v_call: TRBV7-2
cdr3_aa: ASSLRGGLEQY

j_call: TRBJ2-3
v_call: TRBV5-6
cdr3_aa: ASSLVPSSTDTQY

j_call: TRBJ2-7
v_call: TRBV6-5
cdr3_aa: ASSYKRIGPYEQY

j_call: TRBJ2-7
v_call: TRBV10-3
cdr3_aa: AIISEYSYEQY

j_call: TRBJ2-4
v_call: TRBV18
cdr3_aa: ASSPAGTSGRARAKNIQY

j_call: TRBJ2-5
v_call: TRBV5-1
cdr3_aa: ASSFTAPRETQY

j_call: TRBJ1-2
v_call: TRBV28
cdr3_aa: ATHGGNYGYT

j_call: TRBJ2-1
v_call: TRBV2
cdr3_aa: ASSVQGAGGNNEQF

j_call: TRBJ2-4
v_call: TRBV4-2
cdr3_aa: ASSQEGTGEDIQY

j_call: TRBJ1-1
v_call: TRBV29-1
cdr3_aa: SVGWGRGTEAF

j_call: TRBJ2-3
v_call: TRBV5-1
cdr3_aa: ASSLVGQSTDTQY

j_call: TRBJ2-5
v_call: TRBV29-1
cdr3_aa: SVVGTSGGTETQY

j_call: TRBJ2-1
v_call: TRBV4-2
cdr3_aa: ASSSSGTSGRSGYNEQF